Each of the 30 T cell receptor beta chains below was sequenced from the same sample in a study of blood T cell repertoires in COVID-19 (dated by TCRdb to 2020 to 2021). The method was the immunoSEQ multiplex PCR assay. TCRdb limited this immuneACCESS table to in-frame rearrangements with V and J called. A share of clones is missing; checked studies link under half to unresolved V genes, and the rest is unexplained. For this sample the table gives over 200,000 clones, of which about four fifths were detected only once. The ten largest clones represent roughly 7.8% of the sample. Sequenced: peripheral blood. The receptors were sampled from a woman of 80 years or more with COVID-19, enrolled during active disease.

The rearrangement links TRBV5-8 to TRBJ2-1, with a weak D call TRBD1 (5 bases). Germline lookup yields CDR1 SGHTS and CDR2 YDEGEE. The CDR3 sequence is 14 residues long. V was clipped by 2 bases and J by 9 bases, with 15 bases between them. CDR3 sequence reads: CASSFAGFLGEQFF. The CDR3, as DNA: TGTGCCAGCAGCTTCGCAGGGTTTTTGGGTGAGCAGTTCTTC.

This clone has a handful of counts. The CDR3 protein is CASSEGRGYTEAFF. The CDR3 DNA is TGTGCCAGCAGTGAAGGACGAGGGTATACTGAAGCTTTCTTT. The chain has TRBV2 and TRBJ1-1; D is uncertain. The CDR3 contains 14 residues. Trimming removed 1 base from V and 5 bases from J, with 11 bases in between. Germline CDR1 and CDR2: SNHLY and FYNNEI.

The CDR3 nucleotides read TGTGCCAGCAGCCTCCGGACTAGCGGGAGGTTCGGGGAGACCCAGTACTTC. Translated: CASSLRTSGRFGETQYF. J is TRBJ2-5 and V is TRBV11-2, with 14 bases fitting TRBD2. This CDR3 region has 17 residues. V was pared by 5 bases and J by 5 bases, with 10 bases of the junction left unmatched. Germline V gene sequence: CDR1 SGHAT, CDR2 FQNNGV. Full variable domain (rest looked up from reference TRBV11-2 and TRBJ2-5): EAGVAQSPRYKIIEKRQSVAFWCNPISGHATLYWYQQILGQGPKLLIQFQNNGVVDDSQLPKDRFSAERLKGVDSTLKIQPAKLEDSAVYLCASSLRTSGRFGETQYFGPGTRLLVL.

The chain recombines TRBV5-1 with TRBJ1-4; D perhaps matches TRBD1 (6 bases). Trimming shortened V by 2 bases and J by 8 bases, and 13 bases separated the two germline ends. CDR3 length equals 14 residues. Germline V gives CDR1 SGHRS, CDR2 YFSETQ. CDR3 DNA sequence: TGCGCCAGCAGCTTATTGGGGGCGGCGGAAAAACTGTTTTTT. Translating gives CASSLLGAAEKLFF.

The rearrangement joins TRBV7-8 to TRBJ1-5; 8 bases are a match to TRBD1. Germline assignment: CDR1 SGHVS and CDR2 FQNEAQ. The CDR3 totals 15 residues. V gave up 3 bases and J gave up 7 bases; unmatched junction bases: 8. The CDR3 is CASSFEDRVNQPQHF. The CDR3 bases are TGTGCCAGCAGCTTTGAGGACAGGGTGAACCAGCCCCAGCATTTT.

This chain connects TRBV19 to TRBJ2-7; no reliable D call. In germline, CDR1 is LNHDA, CDR2 SQIVND (reference sequence). CDR3 length: 13 residues. The ends were cut back, 1 base at V and 1 base at J, with 5 bases in the middle. CDR3 coding DNA: TGTGCCAGTAGTATAGGTACTTCCTACGAGCAGTACTTC. Encoded protein: CASSIGTSYEQYF.

This clone was observed a single time. The chain has TRBV28 and TRBJ1-5; 7 bases agree with TRBD1. The germline V gene encodes CDR1 MDHEN and CDR2 SYDVKM. Unmatched junction bases numbered 7, after V lost 3 bases and J lost 5 bases. The CDR3 spans 15 residues. In DNA form, the CDR3 reads TGTGCCAGCAGTTTTATAATACAGGGGTATCAGCCCCAGCATTTT. Residues: CASSFIIQGYQPQHF. The full variable domain, completed using reference TRBV28 and TRBJ1-5, is DVKVTQSSRYLVKRTGEKVFLECVQDMDHENMFWYRQDPGLGLRLIYFSYDVKMKEKGDIPEGYSVSREKKERFSLILESASTNQTSMYLCASSFIIQGYQPQHFGDGTRLSIL.

V gene TRBV6-6 combines with J gene TRBJ1-2; a possible D gene is TRBD1 (5 bases). The CDR3 length is 14 residues. CDR1 and CDR2 (germline): MNHNY, SVGAGI (reference sequence). Trimming took off 0 bases at V and 2 bases at J, with 7 bases between the two ends. The CDR3 is CASSYSKGNYGYTF. In nucleotides, the CDR3 is TGTGCCAGCAGTTACTCCAAGGGGAACTATGGCTACACCTTC.

This clone was detected a few times. This sequence joins TRBV24-1 and TRBJ2-3; TRBD1 aligns across 7 bases. The J segment lost 2 bases and the V segment lost 7 bases, leaving 8 bases of the junction unmatched. Germline assignment: CDR1 KGHDR and CDR2 SFDVKD. The CDR3 is 15 residues long. The CDR3 sequence: CATSTPQGTTDTQYF. The CDR3 DNA reads as TGTGCCACCAGCACTCCACAGGGGACCACAGATACGCAGTATTTT.

V and J are TRBV5-4 and TRBJ1-2; 10 bases map to TRBD1. With V trimmed by 0 bases and J by 7 bases, 6 bases remained unmatched. This CDR3 comprises 15 residues. The germline V gene encodes CDR1 SGHNT and CDR2 YYREEE (reference sequence). The CDR3 region is CASSLEGTGAGGYTF. The CDR3 DNA is TGTGCCAGCAGCTTGGAGGGGACAGGGGCGGGTGGCTACACCTTC.

The chain employs TRBV3-1 (or the pseudogene TRBV3-2) and TRBJ2-7; maybe TRBD1 (6 bases). The CDR3 contains 21 residues. Germline CDR1 and CDR2: LGHDT and YNNKEL (reference sequence). V was pared by 0 bases and J by 3 bases, with 30 bases between. CDR3 protein: CASSQDLEARGPGAVHYEQYF. The CDR3 nucleotides are TGTGCCAGCAGCCAAGATCTCGAGGCCAGGGGCCCCGGGGCGGTACACTACGAGCAGTACTTC.

This chain joins TRBV10-1 and TRBJ2-7, with TRBD2 matching over 12 bases. V lost 2 bases to trimming and J lost 3 bases; unmatched junction nucleotides: 14. CDR3 length equals 19 residues. Germline assignment: CDR1 WNHNN and CDR2 SYGVQD (reference sequence). CDR3 sequence reads: CASSEDPTSLAGGHYEQYF. As DNA, the CDR3 is TGCGCCAGCAGTGAGGACCCAACCTCACTAGCGGGAGGACACTACGAGCAGTACTTC.

This sequence joins TRBV7-2 and TRBJ2-7, with 10 bases matching TRBD1. With V trimmed by 1 base and J by 7 bases, 10 bases remained unmatched. CDR3 size: 16 residues. Germline V CDR1 and CDR2: SGHTA, FQGNSA. CDR3 in amino acids: CASSLGQGAPLREQYF. The CDR3 coding sequence is TGTGCCAGCAGCTTAGGACAGGGGGCACCCCTACGGGAGCAGTACTTC.

The rearrangement links TRBV25-1 to TRBJ2-2; 7 bases are shared with TRBD1. CDR1 and CDR2 (germline): MGHDK, SYGVNS. The length of the CDR3 is 14 residues. Unmatched junction bases numbered 7, after V lost 6 bases and J lost 6 bases. The CDR3 spells CASRQGYGAGELFF. As DNA, the CDR3 is TGTGCCAGCAGACAGGGGTACGGGGCCGGGGAGCTGTTTTTT.

The sample holds a few counts of this clone. The chain carries TRBV4-1 and TRBJ1-5; TRBD1 aligns across 9 bases. This CDR3 has 19 residues. With V trimmed by 3 bases and J by 2 bases, 14 bases remained unmatched. Germline-derived CDR1 and CDR2 are MGHRA and YSYEKL. The CDR3 here is CASSQGQGGSIAGNQPQHF. CDR3 in DNA: TGCGCCAGCAGCCAGGGACAGGGAGGGAGTATTGCGGGCAATCAGCCCCAGCATTTT.

V gene TRBV24-1 combines with J gene TRBJ1-2; D possibly corresponds to TRBD1 (6 bases). The CDR3 length is 14 residues. Trimming left V 4 bases short and J 6 bases short, with 14 bases between. CDR1 and CDR2 (germline): KGHDR, SFDVKD. CDR3 amino acids: CATSDDRDKDGYTF. The CDR3 DNA reads as TGTGCCACCAGTGACGACCGGGACAAGGATGGCTACACCTTC.

This clone was seen only once. The V gene is TRBV9, the J gene TRBJ2-3; 12 nucleotides match TRBD2. V was clipped by 0 bases and J by 3 bases; unmatched bases: 20. This CDR3 contains 22 residues. Germline CDR1 SGDLS, CDR2 YYNGEE. CDR3 loop: CASSVAQTVGLAGTLLTDTQYF. The CDR3 DNA is TGTGCCAGCAGCGTAGCTCAGACTGTGGGACTAGCGGGTACACTTTTGACAGATACGCAGTATTTT.

This chain uses TRBV14 with TRBJ1-6; D may be TRBD1 (5 bases). Trimming left V 5 bases short and J 8 bases short, with 10 bases between. The CDR3 covers 13 residues. The germline gives CDR1 SGHDN, CDR2 FVKESK. The CDR3, as DNA: TGTGCCAGCAGCGCGACAGCCCATTCACCCCTCCACTTT. Amino acids: CASSATAHSPLHF.

The rearrangement links TRBV6-5 to TRBJ1-2; D is possibly TRBD1 (5 bases). The germline V and J ends were trimmed by 0 bases and 8 bases, with 7 bases remaining between them. CDR1 and CDR2 (germline): MNHEY, SVGAGI. The CDR3 is 12 residues long. This CDR3 is CASSYSGVGYTF. For the CDR3, the DNA is TGTGCCAGCAGTTACTCAGGGGTCGGCTACACCTTC.

This chain uses TRBV21-1 with TRBJ1-2; the table names TRBD1, a call not compared with the DNA. TRBV21-1 is listed as a pseudogene. This CDR3 region has 16 residues. The CDR3 nucleotides read TGTGCCAGCAGCAAAGCCCCGGGACAGACCAACTATGGCTACACCTTC. Translating it yields CASSKAPGQTNYGYTF.

This chain connects TRBV2 to TRBJ2-7, with D possibly being TRBD2 (5 bases). Trimming took 6 bases from V and 5 from J, leaving 17 bases between them. Germline lookup yields CDR1 SNHLY and CDR2 FYNNEI. CDR3 length: 14 residues. CDR3 region: CASRVLAAAHEQYF. In nucleotides, the CDR3 is TGTGCCAGCAGGGTGCTAGCCGCCGCCCACGAGCAGTACTTC.

This clone occurred once. The V call is TRBV29-1, the J call TRBJ1-2; 7 bases line up with TRBD1. The J segment lost 4 bases and the V segment lost 2 bases, leaving 10 bases of the junction unmatched. This CDR3 comprises 15 residues. The germline gives CDR1 SQVTM, CDR2 ANQGSEA. CDR3 protein: CSVERDSLGVYGYTF. CDR3 in DNA: TGCAGCGTTGAAAGGGACAGCCTCGGGGTCTATGGCTACACCTTC.

This clone was seen only a few times. V gene TRBV5-4 combines with J gene TRBJ1-2; no clear D. This CDR3 comprises 9 residues. CDR1 is SGHNT, CDR2 YYREEE, per germline (reference sequence). CDR3 protein: CSSNYGYTF. CDR3 sequence (DNA): TGTAGCTCTAACTATGGCTACACCTTC.

The V gene is TRBV9, the J gene TRBJ2-7; 11 bases fit TRBD2. The germline V gene encodes CDR1 SGDLS and CDR2 YYNGEE. The CDR3 extends over 16 amino acids. The junction had 16 bases not matched to a gene; V was cut back by 7 bases and J by 7 bases. The CDR3 loop is CASSGASGGISGEQYF. The DNA for the CDR3 is TGTGCCAGCTCCGGGGCTAGCGGGGGGATAAGTGGTGAGCAGTACTTC.

The chain couples TRBV7-9 to TRBJ1-1; D remains ambiguous. The V end lost 8 bases, the J end lost 3 bases, and 7 bases lay between the germline ends. The CDR3 covers 11 residues. CDR1 and CDR2 from the germline V gene are SEHNR and FQNEAQ (reference sequence). The DNA of the CDR3 is TGTGCCAGCGAGGCAGACACTGAAGCTTTCTTT. Encoded protein: CASEADTEAFF.

This chain joins TRBV10-3 and TRBJ1-1; 8 bases line up with TRBD1. V shed 10 bases and J 2 bases; nucleotides not matched to a gene: 6. Germline CDR1 reads ENHRY; CDR2 reads SYGVKD. The CDR3 spans 13 residues. The CDR3 loop is CATGGTGNTEAFF. The CDR3 nucleotides are TGTGCCACCGGGGGGACAGGCAACACTGAAGCTTTCTTT.

As regards this clone: Other DNA sequences in the same sample also yield this CDR3. The chain joins TRBV18 to TRBJ1-1; the D gene is possibly TRBD1 (5 bases). Trimming cost V 2 bases and J 8 bases, with 15 bases left between them. The CDR3 has 14 residues. Germline V gives CDR1 KGHSH, CDR2 LQKENI. CDR3 DNA sequence: TGTGCCAGCTCACCAGGGAGGGTTGGGGCCGAAGCTTTCTTT. Translation: CASSPGRVGAEAFF.

V gene TRBV19 combines with J gene TRBJ2-7; D ambiguous. V was shortened by 4 bases and J by 1 base, with 11 bases between the two germline ends. CDR1 and CDR2 from the germline V gene are LNHDA and SQIVND (reference sequence). CDR3 length: 14 residues. The CDR3 sequence is CASSTTLRSYEQYF. CDR3 sequence (DNA): TGTGCCAGTAGTACCACCCTGCGGTCCTACGAGCAGTACTTC.

The J gene is TRBJ1-2, the V gene TRBV6-5; TRBD1 matches 7 bases. Trimming cost V 6 bases and J 2 bases; bases outside gene matches: 3. The germline V gene encodes CDR1 MNHEY and CDR2 SVGAGI. This CDR3 is 13 amino acids long. The CDR3 region is CASSRTGNYGYTF. CDR3 in DNA: TGTGCCAGCAGCCGGACAGGAAACTATGGCTACACCTTC.

The CDR3 DNA reads TGTGCCAGCAGCTTAGTGGCGGGGGAGGCGGAGACCCAGTACTTC. Its protein product is CASSLVAGEAETQYF. V is TRBV7-9 and J is TRBJ2-5; 7 bases are a match to TRBD2. Trimming took 1 base from V and 5 from J; bases not matched to a gene: 7. Germline-derived CDR1 and CDR2 are SEHNR and FQNEAQ (reference sequence). The CDR3 is 15 amino acids.